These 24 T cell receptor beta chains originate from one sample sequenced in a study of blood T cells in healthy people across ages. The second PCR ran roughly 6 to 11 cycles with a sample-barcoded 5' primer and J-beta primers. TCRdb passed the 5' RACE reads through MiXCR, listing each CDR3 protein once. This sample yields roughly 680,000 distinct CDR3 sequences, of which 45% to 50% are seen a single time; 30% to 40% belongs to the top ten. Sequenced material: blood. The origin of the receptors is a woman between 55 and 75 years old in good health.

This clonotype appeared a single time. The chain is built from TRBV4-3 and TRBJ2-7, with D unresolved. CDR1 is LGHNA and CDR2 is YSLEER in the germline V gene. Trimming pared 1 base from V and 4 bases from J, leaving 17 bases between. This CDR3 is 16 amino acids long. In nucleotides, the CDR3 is TGCGCCAGCAGCCAAGGTGTAATGGTGGCGCCGTACGAGCAGTACTTC. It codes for CASSQGVMVAPYEQYF.

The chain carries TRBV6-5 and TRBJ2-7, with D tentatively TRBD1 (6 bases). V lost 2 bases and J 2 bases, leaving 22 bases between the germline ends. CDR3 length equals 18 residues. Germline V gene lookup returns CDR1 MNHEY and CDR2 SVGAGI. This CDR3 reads CASSYPLTTGRFTYEQYF. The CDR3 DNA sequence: TGTGCCAGCAGTTACCCTCTTACGACAGGTAGATTTACCTACGAGCAGTACTTC.

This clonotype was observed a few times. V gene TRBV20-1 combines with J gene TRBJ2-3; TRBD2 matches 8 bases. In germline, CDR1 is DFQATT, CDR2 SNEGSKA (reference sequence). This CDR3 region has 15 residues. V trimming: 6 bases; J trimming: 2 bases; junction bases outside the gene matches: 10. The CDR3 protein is CSARPGGSATDTQYF. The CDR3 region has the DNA TGCAGTGCGCGGCCGGGGGGGAGCGCCACAGATACGCAGTATTTT.

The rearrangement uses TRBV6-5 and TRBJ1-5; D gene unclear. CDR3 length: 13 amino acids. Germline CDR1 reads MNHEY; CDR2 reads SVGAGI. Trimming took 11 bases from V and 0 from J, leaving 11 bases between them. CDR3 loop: CAVGGDSNQPQHF. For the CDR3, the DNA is TGTGCCGTAGGAGGTGATAGCAATCAGCCCCAGCATTTT.

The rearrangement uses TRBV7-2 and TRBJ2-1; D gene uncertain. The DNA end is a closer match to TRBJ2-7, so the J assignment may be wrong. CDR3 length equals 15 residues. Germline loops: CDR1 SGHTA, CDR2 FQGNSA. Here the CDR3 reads CASSLGGRRYNEQYF. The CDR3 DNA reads TGTGCCAGCAGCTTAGGCGGACGGCGCTACAATGAGCAGTACTTC.

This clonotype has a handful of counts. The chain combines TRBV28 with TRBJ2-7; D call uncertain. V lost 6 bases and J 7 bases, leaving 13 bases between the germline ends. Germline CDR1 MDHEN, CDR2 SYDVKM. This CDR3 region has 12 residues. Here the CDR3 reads CASSYPLGEQYF. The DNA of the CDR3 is TGTGCCAGCAGCTACCCCTTGGGGGAGCAGTACTTC.

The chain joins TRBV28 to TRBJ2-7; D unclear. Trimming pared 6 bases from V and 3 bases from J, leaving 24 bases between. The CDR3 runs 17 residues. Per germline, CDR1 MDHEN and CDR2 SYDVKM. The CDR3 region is CASSLVVVRNQLYEQYF. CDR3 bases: TGTGCCAGCAGCTTAGTGGTGGTCAGGAACCAACTCTACGAGCAGTACTTC.

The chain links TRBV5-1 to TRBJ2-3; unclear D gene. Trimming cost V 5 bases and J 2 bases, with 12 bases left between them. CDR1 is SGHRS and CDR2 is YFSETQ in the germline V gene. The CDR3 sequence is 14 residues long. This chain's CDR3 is CASSFTNPTDTQYF. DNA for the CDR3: TGCGCCAGCAGTTTCACCAACCCCACAGATACGCAGTATTTT.

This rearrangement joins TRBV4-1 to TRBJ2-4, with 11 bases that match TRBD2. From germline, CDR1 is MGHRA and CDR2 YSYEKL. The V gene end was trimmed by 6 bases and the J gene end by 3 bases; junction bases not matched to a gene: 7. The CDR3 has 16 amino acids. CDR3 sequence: CASSRGLAGGKNIQYF. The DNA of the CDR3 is TGCGCCAGCAGTAGGGGGCTAGCGGGGGGCAAAAACATTCAGTACTTC.

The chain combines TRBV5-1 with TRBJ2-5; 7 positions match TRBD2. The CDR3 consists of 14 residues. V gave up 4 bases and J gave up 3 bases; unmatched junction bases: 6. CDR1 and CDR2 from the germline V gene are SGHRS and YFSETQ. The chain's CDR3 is CASSVFTSEETQYF. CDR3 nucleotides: TGCGCCAGCAGCGTCTTCACTAGCGAAGAGACCCAGTACTTC.

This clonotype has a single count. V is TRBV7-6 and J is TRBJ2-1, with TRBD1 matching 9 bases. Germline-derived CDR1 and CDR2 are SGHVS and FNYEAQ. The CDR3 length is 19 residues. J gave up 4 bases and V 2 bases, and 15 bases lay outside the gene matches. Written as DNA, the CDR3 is TGTGCCAGCAGCTTAAGTGCTGGGGGACAGGGTCTCGTATACAATGAGCAGTTCTTC. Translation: CASSLSAGGQGLVYNEQFF.

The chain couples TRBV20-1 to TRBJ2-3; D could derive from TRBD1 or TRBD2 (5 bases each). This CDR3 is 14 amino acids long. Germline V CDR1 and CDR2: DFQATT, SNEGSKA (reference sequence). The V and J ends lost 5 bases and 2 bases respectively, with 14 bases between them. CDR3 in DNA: TGCAGTGCTTTCCGGGACCTACTCACAGATACGCAGTATTTT. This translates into CSAFRDLLTDTQYF.

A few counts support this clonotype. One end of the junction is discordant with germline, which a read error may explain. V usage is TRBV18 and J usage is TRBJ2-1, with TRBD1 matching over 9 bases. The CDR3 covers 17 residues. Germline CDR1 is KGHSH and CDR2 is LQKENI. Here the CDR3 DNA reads TGTGCCAGCTCGCCACGAACCGGGACAGGGTACGGCAATGAGCAGTTCTTC. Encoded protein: CASSPRTGTGYGNEQFF.

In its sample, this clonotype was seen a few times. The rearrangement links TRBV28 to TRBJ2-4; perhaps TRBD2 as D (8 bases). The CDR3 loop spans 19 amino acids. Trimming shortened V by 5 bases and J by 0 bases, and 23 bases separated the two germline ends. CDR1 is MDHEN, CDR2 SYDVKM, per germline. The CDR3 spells CASSQPGQTSEIAKNIQYF. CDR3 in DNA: TGTGCCAGCAGTCAACCGGGACAGACTAGCGAGATAGCCAAAAACATTCAGTACTTC.

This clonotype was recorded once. The CDR3 nucleotides are TGTGCCAGCAGCTTCTACCGGGACAGAATGAACACTGAAGCTTTCTTT. Encoded protein: CASSFYRDRMNTEAFF. J is TRBJ1-1 and V is TRBV5-6; 7 bases align to TRBD1. There are 16 residues in the CDR3. CDR1 and CDR2 from the germline V gene are SGHDT and YYEEEE. Trimming cost V 2 bases and J 0 bases; bases outside gene matches: 7.

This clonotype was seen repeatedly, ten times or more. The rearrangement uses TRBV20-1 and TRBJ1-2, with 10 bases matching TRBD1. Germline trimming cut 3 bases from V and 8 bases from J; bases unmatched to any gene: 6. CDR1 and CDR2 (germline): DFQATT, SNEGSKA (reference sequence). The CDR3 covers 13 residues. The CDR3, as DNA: TGCAGTGCTAGTCCGGACAGGGGGGAAGGCTACACCTTC. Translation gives CSASPDRGEGYTF.

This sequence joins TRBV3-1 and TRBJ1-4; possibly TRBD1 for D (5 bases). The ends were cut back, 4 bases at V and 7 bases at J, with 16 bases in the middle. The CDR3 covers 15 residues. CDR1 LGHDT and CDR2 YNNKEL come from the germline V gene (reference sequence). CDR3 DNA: TGTGCCAGCAGCCCTTGGGGCAGGGCTTTTGAAAAACTGTTTTTT. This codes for CASSPWGRAFEKLFF.

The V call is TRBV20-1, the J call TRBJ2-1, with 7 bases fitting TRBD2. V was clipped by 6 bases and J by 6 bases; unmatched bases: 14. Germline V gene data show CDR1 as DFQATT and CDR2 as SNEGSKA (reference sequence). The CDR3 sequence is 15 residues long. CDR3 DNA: TGCAGTGCAGAACCCCGACTAGCTACTGGCAATGAGCAGTTCTTC. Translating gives CSAEPRLATGNEQFF.

This CDR3 is CASSYRSEGSEQFF. The CDR3 DNA sequence: TGTGCCAGCAGTTACCGATCTGAGGGTAGTGAGCAGTTCTTC. The V call is TRBV6-2 or TRBV6-3, the J call TRBJ2-1; tentatively, D is TRBD2 (5 bases). Germline CDR1 MNHEY, CDR2 SVGEGT. The V end lost 2 bases, the J end lost 9 bases, and 14 bases lay between the germline ends. The CDR3 contains 14 residues.

CDR3 nucleotide sequence: TGCAGTGCGCCGACACAGCCTGGGGTCGAGCAGTACTTC. The encoded protein is CSAPTQPGVEQYF. The V gene is TRBV20-1, the J gene TRBJ2-7, with unresolved D. Trimming left V 6 bases short and J 6 bases short, with 18 bases between. Germline CDR1 is DFQATT and CDR2 is SNEGSKA (reference sequence). This CDR3 is 13 amino acids long.

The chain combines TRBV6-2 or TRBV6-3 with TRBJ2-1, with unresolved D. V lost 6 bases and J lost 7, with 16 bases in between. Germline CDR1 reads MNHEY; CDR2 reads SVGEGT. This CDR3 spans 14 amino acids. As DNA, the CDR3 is TGTGCCAGCAGCTACGACACGACTCGGAATGAGCAGTTCTTC. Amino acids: CASSYDTTRNEQFF.

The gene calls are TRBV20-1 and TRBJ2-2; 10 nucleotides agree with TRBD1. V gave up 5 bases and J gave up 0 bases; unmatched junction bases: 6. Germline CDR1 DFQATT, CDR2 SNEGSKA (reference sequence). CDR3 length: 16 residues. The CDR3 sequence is CSAPDRGPPNTGELFF. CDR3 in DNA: TGCAGTGCTCCTGACAGGGGGCCCCCGAACACCGGGGAGCTGTTTTTT.

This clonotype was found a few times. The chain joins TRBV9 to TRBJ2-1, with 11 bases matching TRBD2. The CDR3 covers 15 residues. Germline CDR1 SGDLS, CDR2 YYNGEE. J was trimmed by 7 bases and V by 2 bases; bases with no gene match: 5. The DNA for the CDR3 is TGTGCCAGCAGCGTCGGGACTAGCGGAGGAAATGAGCAGTTCTTC. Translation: CASSVGTSGGNEQFF.

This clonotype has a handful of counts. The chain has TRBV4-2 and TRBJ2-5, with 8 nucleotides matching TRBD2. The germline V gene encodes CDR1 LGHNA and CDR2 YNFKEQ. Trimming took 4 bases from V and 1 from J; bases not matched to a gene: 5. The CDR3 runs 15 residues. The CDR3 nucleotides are TGTGCCAGCAGCCCGGAAGGGACTAGCCAAGAGACCCAGTACTTC. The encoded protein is CASSPEGTSQETQYF.